Each of the 28 T cell receptor beta chains below was sequenced from the same sample in a study of human T cells and chemical hapten exposure. The time point was: healthy volunteer bleed at 6 weeks. Unseparated into fractions, whole blood served as the source from which total RNA was extracted. TCRdb independently ran MiXCR on the RACE reads; one entry per CDR3 protein. Of about 77,000 distinct CDR3 sequences in the sample, over 6.5% were seen once. The sample was whole blood. The receptor set was obtained from a female donor in good health. Some clones in this sample may be carry-over from other donors' samples.

Details on this clonotype: Given a much more abundant clone one base away, this may be a read error. This sequence joins TRBV9 and TRBJ2-5; D remains unclear. Trimming took off 3 bases at V and 5 bases at J, with 14 bases between the two ends. The CDR3 covers 14 residues. The germline V gene has CDR1 SGDLS and CDR2 YYNGEE. The CDR3 reads CASSAFRWSETQYF. CDR3 DNA: TGTGCCAGCAGCGCCTTTCGGTGGAGTGAGACCCAGTACTTC.

This clonotype was found a few times. The V call is TRBV20-1, the J call TRBJ1-1; maybe TRBD1 (6 bases). The CDR3 has 14 residues. Trimming took 7 bases from V and 11 from J, leaving 26 bases between them. Germline CDR1 DFQATT, CDR2 SNEGSKA (reference sequence). In DNA, the CDR3 is TGCAGTGGGCAAGGGTTCAGGACAGCTGCCGAGGCTTTCTTT. It yields the protein CSGQGFRTAAEAFF.

The rearrangement joins TRBV28 to TRBJ2-6; unclear D gene. Germline CDR1 is MDHEN and CDR2 is SYDVKM. CDR3 size: 14 residues. Trimming removed 10 bases at V and 1 base at J, with 11 bases between. CDR3 amino acids: CATTLGSGANVLTF. The CDR3 DNA follows: TGTGCCACCACTCTAGGTTCTGGGGCCAACGTCCTGACTTTC.

This chain connects TRBV27 to TRBJ2-2, with TRBD1 matching 8 bases. This CDR3 contains 15 residues. The V and J ends lost 2 bases and 4 bases, in that order; junction bases with no gene match: 3. The germline V gene has CDR1 MNHEY and CDR2 SMNVEV (reference sequence). The DNA for the CDR3 is TGTGCCAGCAGTTTAGCCAGGGGGCTCACCGGGGAGCTGTTTTTT. This translates into CASSLARGLTGELFF.

This clonotype was counted ten times or more. This sequence joins TRBV5-1 and TRBJ1-5; D remains ambiguous. CDR1 and CDR2 from the germline V gene are SGHRS and YFSETQ. The CDR3 extends over 14 amino acids. The germline V and J ends were trimmed by 4 bases and 0 bases, with 8 bases remaining between them. CDR3 coding DNA: TGCGCCAGCAGCAGCCTTTATAGCAATCAGCCCCAGCATTTT. It specifies CASSSLYSNQPQHF.

This sequence joins TRBV2 and TRBJ2-3; D is undetermined. The CDR3 runs to 12 residues. Germline V CDR1 and CDR2: SNHLY, FYNNEI. Trimming took off 6 bases at V and 5 bases at J, with 9 bases between the two ends. The CDR3 loop reads CASRKVVDTQYF. CDR3 in DNA: TGTGCCAGCAGGAAGGTCGTAGATACGCAGTATTTT.

This clonotype was seen a handful of times. V gene TRBV20-1 combines with J gene TRBJ1-6; no clear D gene. The CDR3 sequence is 14 residues long. V was shortened by 2 bases and J by 6 bases, with 11 bases between the two germline ends. Per germline, CDR1 DFQATT and CDR2 SNEGSKA (reference sequence). The CDR3 protein is CSARTPESNSPLHF. The CDR3, as DNA: TGCAGTGCTAGAACACCGGAGAGTAATTCACCCCTCCACTTT.

J is TRBJ1-5 and V is TRBV19; TRBD1 aligns across 7 bases. J gave up 2 bases and V 6 bases, and 4 bases lay outside the gene matches. CDR3 size: 14 residues. CDR1 is LNHDA and CDR2 is SQIVND in the germline V gene (reference sequence). This chain's CDR3 is CASRRQGGNQPQHF. As DNA, the CDR3 is TGTGCCAGTAGGAGACAGGGAGGCAATCAGCCCCAGCATTTT. The full variable domain, completed using reference TRBV19 and TRBJ1-5, is DGGITQSPKYLFRKEGQNVTLSCEQNLNHDAMYWYRQDPGQGLRLIYYSQIVNDFQKGDIAEGYSVSREKKESFPLTVTSAQKNPTAFYLCASRRQGGNQPQHFGDGTRLSIL.

The chain joins TRBV7-6 to TRBJ1-1; 9 bases are a match to TRBD1. Losses at the gene ends were 4 bases for V and 0 bases for J; bases not matched to a gene: 3. CDR1 and CDR2 (germline): SGHVS, FNYEAQ. The CDR3 sequence is 15 residues long. The CDR3 nucleotides are TGTGCCAGCAGCTCCGGACAGGGGATGAACACTGAAGCTTTCTTT. As protein: CASSSGQGMNTEAFF.

This clonotype was detected a few times. The rearrangement joins TRBV14 to TRBJ2-2; no definite D call. V lost 2 bases to trimming and J lost 5 bases, with 9 bases between them. Germline V CDR1 and CDR2: SGHDN, FVKESK. The CDR3 is 14 residues long. CDR3 in DNA: TGTGCCAGCAGCCAAAATGGAGATACCGGGGAGCTGTTTTTT. Translated, it gives CASSQNGDTGELFF.

This chain joins TRBV7-3 and TRBJ2-7; 7 bases match TRBD2. The CDR3 spans 15 residues. The germline gives CDR1 SGHTA, CDR2 FQGTGA. V trimming: 1 base; J trimming: 6 bases; junction bases outside the gene matches: 9. The CDR3 nucleotides are TGTGCCAGCAGCTTAAAATCTAACGGGGGGTCCGAGCAGTACTTC. This sequence encodes CASSLKSNGGSEQYF.

In this sample, this clonotype turned up many times. The V and J genes are TRBV29-1 and TRBJ1-1; TRBD1 matches 11 bases. V gave up 2 bases and J gave up 10 bases; unmatched junction bases: 12. CDR1 is SQVTM and CDR2 is ANQGSEA in the germline V gene. This CDR3 has 15 amino acids. For the CDR3, the DNA is TGCAGCGTTGAATCCCCGGGACAGGGGGATCTCGGAGCTTTCTTT. Encoded protein: CSVESPGQGDLGAFF.

The chain joins TRBV5-1 to TRBJ1-5, with 7 bases that match TRBD1. CDR1 and CDR2 (germline): SGHRS, YFSETQ. The CDR3 spans 14 residues. V trimming: 3 bases; J trimming: 1 base; junction bases outside the gene matches: 1. The DNA of the CDR3 is TGCGCCAGCAGCTGGGGACAGAGCAATCAGCCCCAGCATTTT. This gives the protein CASSWGQSNQPQHF.

The chain recombines TRBV9 with TRBJ2-3, with D possibly TRBD2 on 6 matching bases. Between the trimmed V and J ends, which lost 2 bases and 2 bases, there was a span of 15 bases. This CDR3 is 16 amino acids long. The germline V gene encodes CDR1 SGDLS and CDR2 YYNGEE. The DNA of the CDR3 is TGTGCCAGCAGCGTGGGATTGACTAGGGCCACAGATACGCAGTATTTT. Protein: CASSVGLTRATDTQYF.

This clonotype was seen ten or more times. CDR3: CSVVPGADTQYF. For the CDR3, the DNA is TGCAGCGTTGTACCGGGGGCAGATACGCAGTATTTT. The gene calls are TRBV29-1 and TRBJ2-3, with a possible D match to TRBD2 (6 bases). Germline V gene data show CDR1 as SQVTM and CDR2 as ANQGSEA. The CDR3 runs 12 residues. V was clipped by 4 bases and J by 4 bases, with 9 bases between them.

This clonotype was observed at least ten times. The chain employs TRBV4-2 and TRBJ1-3; a possible D gene is TRBD1 (6 bases). The CDR3 has 17 residues. V shed 0 bases and J shed 0 bases, with 12 bases lying between them. From germline, CDR1 is LGHNA and CDR2 YNFKEQ. The CDR3 sequence: CASSQDDRSTSGNTIYF. CDR3 DNA: TGTGCCAGCAGCCAAGATGACAGGTCCACCTCTGGAAACACCATATATTTT.

This clonotype was counted many times. CDR3 in DNA: TGTGCCAGCAGTTTAAAGGGCTTGGCTAACTATGGCTACACCTTC. The encoded protein is CASSLKGLANYGYTF. The chain is built from TRBV12-3 or TRBV12-4 and TRBJ1-2; D remains unclear. The germline V and J ends were trimmed by 2 bases and 0 bases, with 10 bases remaining between them. The CDR3 covers 15 residues.

The chain combines TRBV2 with TRBJ2-3; the D is unclear. Looked up from germline, CDR1 is SNHLY and CDR2 is FYNNEI. Trimming took off 5 bases at V and 2 bases at J, with 11 bases between the two ends. The CDR3 has 14 amino acids. CDR3 DNA: TGTGCCAGCAGTAGCGTCACAGACACAGATACGCAGTATTTT. Protein sequence: CASSSVTDTDTQYF.

V gene TRBV12-3 or TRBV12-4 combines with J gene TRBJ1-2; D is perhaps TRBD1 (6 bases). The CDR3 length is 16 residues. With 2 bases removed from V and 0 bases from J, the gap between germline ends came to 13 bases. This CDR3 is CASSLTGDTSNYGYTF. CDR3 DNA sequence: TGTGCCAGCAGTTTAACGGGGGACACTTCTAACTATGGCTACACCTTC.

This clonotype was recorded at least ten times. V is TRBV25-1 and J is TRBJ2-7, with 9 positions matching TRBD2. Germline V CDR1 and CDR2: MGHDK, SYGVNS. The V segment lost 8 bases and the J segment 0 bases; nucleotides outside the gene matches: 8. The CDR3 sequence is 15 residues long. The CDR3: CASAIAGALSYEQYF. Here the CDR3 DNA reads TGTGCCAGCGCTATAGCGGGGGCCCTCTCCTACGAGCAGTACTTC.

CDR3 protein: CAISIDRENTEAFF. The CDR3 coding sequence is TGTGCCATCAGTATCGACCGGGAGAACACTGAAGCTTTCTTT. This chain links TRBV10-3 with TRBJ1-1; no definite D call. Trimming left V 5 bases short and J 1 base short, with 11 bases between. Per the germline V gene, CDR1 is ENHRY and CDR2 is SYGVKD. The CDR3 is 14 amino acids.

This clonotype was detected ten times or more. The rearrangement uses TRBV10-3 and TRBJ1-4, with 8 bases aligning to TRBD1. Germline V gene data show CDR1 as ENHRY and CDR2 as SYGVKD. V was clipped by 3 bases and J by 4 bases; unmatched bases: 1. The CDR3 extends over 14 amino acids. In DNA form, the CDR3 reads TGTGCCATCAGTGACGGACAGGGTAATGAAAAACTGTTTTTT. This encodes CAISDGQGNEKLFF.

This clonotype was seen a few times. The rearrangement uses TRBV29-1 and TRBJ1-1, with unresolved D. The CDR3 loop spans 12 amino acids. Trimming pared 6 bases from V and 4 bases from J, leaving 12 bases between. The germline V gene has CDR1 SQVTM and CDR2 ANQGSEA. The CDR3 nucleotides read TGCAGCGTCCTGAGACTACGCACTGAAGCTTTCTTT. Protein sequence: CSVLRLRTEAFF.

The rearrangement links TRBV25-1 to TRBJ1-6, with 9 bases matching TRBD1. J gave up 10 bases and V 5 bases, and 9 bases lay outside the gene matches. The V gene's germline CDR1 is MGHDK and CDR2 SYGVNS. The CDR3 has 15 residues. The CDR3, as DNA: TGTGCCAGCAGTTCTCCGGACAGGGGCGGATCACCCCTCCACTTT. It codes for CASSSPDRGGSPLHF.

This clonotype was counted ten times or more. The chain has TRBV12-3 or TRBV12-4 and TRBJ2-7; D perhaps matches TRBD1 (5 bases). CDR3 size: 15 residues. V was shortened by 3 bases and J by 0 bases, with 12 bases between the two germline ends. This chain's CDR3 is CASSFGPDSSYEQYF. The CDR3 region has the DNA TGTGCCAGCAGTTTTGGACCCGACAGCTCCTACGAGCAGTACTTC.

This clonotype was observed at least ten times. The chain uses TRBV18 and TRBJ2-7; 7 bases match TRBD1. J was trimmed by 0 bases and V by 3 bases; bases with no gene match: 5. CDR1 KGHSH and CDR2 LQKENI come from the germline V gene. This CDR3 contains 15 residues. The CDR3 DNA sequence: TGTGCCAGCTCACCTTCGACAGGGAGCTCCTACGAGCAGTACTTC. Translated, it gives CASSPSTGSSYEQYF.

This clonotype has more than one count but fewer than ten. V usage is TRBV20-1 and J usage is TRBJ2-7; the match to TRBD1 covers 8 bases. The CDR3 length is 13 residues. Germline V gene sequence: CDR1 DFQATT, CDR2 SNEGSKA (reference sequence). J lost 5 bases, V lost 5 bases, and 8 bases had no gene match. DNA of the CDR3: TGCAGTGCTTACCGGGACAGGCGCCACGAGCAGTACTTC. Protein: CSAYRDRRHEQYF.

The genes are TRBV20-1 and TRBJ2-7; D unclear. Germline loops: CDR1 DFQATT, CDR2 SNEGSKA (reference sequence). V lost 0 bases and J lost 5, with 17 bases in between. This CDR3 comprises 15 residues. This CDR3 is CSARDRRQGMNEQYF. In DNA, the CDR3 is TGCAGTGCTAGAGATAGACGGCAAGGTATGAACGAGCAGTACTTC.